This record concerns one TCR beta chain sequence. Antigen: not known. V lost 4 bases and J 5 bases, leaving 9 bases between the germline ends. Per the germline V gene, CDR1 is SGHTA and CDR2 is FQGNSA. CDR3 length: 12 amino acids. This sample is drawn from a study of naive and memory T cell subsets. The beta constant-region primer was an equimolar mix of two oligonucleotides covering TRBC1 and TRBC2. Nested alpha and beta constant-region primers with the SP2 primer drove four PCR rounds on ligated cDNA. TCRdb analysed the UMI-ligation and nested PCR reads with MiXCR anew, one entry per CDR3 protein. The repertoire holds about 100,000 distinct CDR3 sequences, with around 15% as singletons. CMV status came from CD4+ IFNgamma after overnight CMV lysate stimulation. Regarding the study as a whole: No ground truth validated the naive and memory repertoire findings. Possibly reflecting memory cells re-expressing CD45RA, a few larger clonotypes occurred in naive repertoires, especially CD8.

The chain has TRBV7-2 and TRBJ2-7; D is undetermined. The sample comprised naive CD8+ T cells from blood. The source of this sequence is a human donor in good health. CDR3 protein: CASSYLAHEQYF. In DNA form, the CDR3 reads TGTGCCAGCAGCTACCTCGCCCACGAGCAGTACTTC.